These 5 T cell receptor beta chains were sequenced from one sample in a study of graft-versus-host responses after intestinal transplantation. Clones were read by immunoSEQ multiplex PCR, and TCRdb kept only the in-frame ones, dropping some. The sample lists around 92,000 clones, about 82% occurring once. Source: PBMCs, taken 255 days after intestinal transplant. The receptor set was obtained from a human patient who received an intestinal transplant, so some T cells may come from the graft donor.

The gene calls are TRBV6-5 and TRBJ1-2, with D perhaps TRBD1 (5 bases). The CDR3 is 14 amino acids. V shed 6 bases and J shed 6 bases, with 17 bases lying between them. Germline values: CDR1 MNHEY, CDR2 SVGAGI. Written as DNA, the CDR3 is TGTGCCAGCAGCCCGAGGGACGGCGACGATGGCTACACCTTC. Its translation is CASSPRDGDDGYTF.

This sequence joins TRBV6-1 and TRBJ1-5; 8 positions agree with TRBD1. There are 18 residues in the CDR3. The J segment lost 5 bases and the V segment lost 4 bases, leaving 16 bases of the junction unmatched. The germline V gene has CDR1 MNHNS and CDR2 SASEGT. CDR3 DNA: TGTGCCAGCAGTGGTTTCCTCCGGGACAGGCGAGCTTATCAGCCCCAGCATTTT. Protein sequence: CASSGFLRDRRAYQPQHF.

The V call is TRBV18, the J call TRBJ2-7; tentative D call: TRBD1 (6 bases). CDR1 and CDR2 (germline): KGHSH, LQKENI. V lost 5 bases to trimming and J lost 0 bases, with 8 bases between them. There are 13 residues in the CDR3. CDR3 nucleotide sequence: TGTGCCAGCTCAAGGGGGAGCTCCTACGAGCAGTACTTC. This codes for CASSRGSSYEQYF.

CDR3 sequence (DNA): TGCGCCAGCAGCCCCCTGACGGGGGGCGGTCAGCCCCAGCATTTT. Its translation is CASSPLTGGGQPQHF. The chain has TRBV4-1 and TRBJ1-5, with D possibly TRBD1 on 6 matching bases. The CDR3 contains 15 residues. Between the trimmed V and J ends, which lost 4 bases and 6 bases, there was a span of 16 bases. Per germline, CDR1 MGHRA and CDR2 YSYEKL.

On this clone itself: This CDR3 is also generated by other DNA sequences in the sample. The chain links TRBV4-3 to TRBJ1-2, with a weak D call TRBD1 (5 bases). V gave up 1 base and J gave up 0 bases, with 9 bases separating them. The V gene's germline CDR1 is LGHNA and CDR2 YSLEER. CDR3 length equals 15 residues. The CDR3 nucleotides read TGCGCCAGCAGCCAAGCCGACAGCACTAACTATGGCTACACCTTC. It translates to CASSQADSTNYGYTF.